These 29 T cell receptor beta chains were all obtained from the same sample, sequenced in a study of blood T cell repertoires in COVID-19. Data came from immunoSEQ multiplex PCR; TCRdb stores just in-frame clones and leaves some out. The table records 240,000 or so clones, about nine tenths of them present only once. The sample taken for sequencing was peripheral blood. These TCRs come from a man aged 55 to 70 who had recovered from COVID-19.

J is TRBJ1-4 and V is TRBV4-1; weak D call: TRBD1 (6 bases). CDR3 length: 12 amino acids. Per germline, CDR1 MGHRA and CDR2 YSYEKL. V gave up 0 bases and J gave up 13 bases, with 9 bases separating them. CDR3: CASSQDGGRLFF. CDR3 DNA sequence: TGCGCCAGCAGCCAAGACGGGGGGCGACTGTTTTTT.

The chain combines TRBV21-1 with TRBJ1-2; the table's D call of TRBD1 was not tested on the DNA. TRBV21-1 represents a pseudogene. This CDR3 has 13 amino acids. The CDR3 is CASGLGRPYGYTF. In DNA, the CDR3 is TGTGCCAGCGGCCTGGGGCGGCCTTATGGCTACACCTTC.

The genes are TRBV30 and TRBJ2-5; TRBD2 matches at 15 bases. V gave up 2 bases and J gave up 5 bases; unmatched junction bases: 12. The length of the CDR3 is 18 residues. Germline V gene lookup returns CDR1 GTSNPN and CDR2 SVGIG (reference sequence). CDR3 bases: TGTGCCTGGAGTTCCCTTGGCCGGACTAGCGGGAGGGTGGAGACCCAGTACTTC. Its protein is CAWSSLGRTSGRVETQYF.

The chain has TRBV5-4 and TRBJ1-4; a possible D gene is TRBD1 (5 bases). The V gene's germline CDR1 is SGHNT and CDR2 YYREEE (reference sequence). The CDR3 sequence is 15 residues long. Trimming removed 0 bases at V and 10 bases at J, with 16 bases between. The CDR3 reads CASSLAGRSGGKLFF. CDR3 in DNA: TGTGCCAGCAGCTTGGCGGGACGGTCGGGAGGAAAACTGTTTTTT.

This clone has just a few counts. This CDR3 is also generated by other DNA sequences in the sample. The rearrangement joins TRBV5-6 to TRBJ2-3; D gene unclear. This CDR3 region has 16 residues. Germline assignment: CDR1 SGHDT and CDR2 YYEEEE. The V gene lost 1 base and the J gene lost 0 bases, with 12 bases spanning the gap. CDR3 nucleotides: TGTGCCAGCAGCTTGTTTTCAGGCACTAGCACAGATACGCAGTATTTT. Its protein product is CASSLFSGTSTDTQYF.

V and J are TRBV3-1 (or the pseudogene TRBV3-2) and TRBJ1-2; 8 bases fit TRBD1. V gave up 2 bases and J gave up 7 bases; unmatched junction bases: 3. The CDR3 contains 13 residues. CDR1 LGHDT and CDR2 YNNKEL come from the germline V gene (reference sequence). The CDR3 loop reads CASSQTGGSGYTF. CDR3 bases: TGTGCCAGCAGCCAAACAGGGGGTAGTGGCTACACCTTC.

The chain recombines TRBV2 with TRBJ1-1, with 11 bases identical to TRBD1. The CDR3 contains 15 residues. Trimming cost V 5 bases and J 6 bases; bases outside gene matches: 8. Per the germline V gene, CDR1 is SNHLY and CDR2 is FYNNEI. The CDR3 loop is CASSYGQGAFAEAFF. CDR3 bases: TGTGCCAGCAGTTACGGACAGGGGGCGTTCGCTGAAGCTTTCTTT.

This sequence joins TRBV4-1 and TRBJ2-1, with a possible D match to TRBD2 (6 bases). V was cut by 3 bases and J by 4 bases, with 13 bases left in between. Germline CDR1 is MGHRA and CDR2 is YSYEKL. The CDR3 loop spans 15 amino acids. CDR3 amino acids: CASSHPGLTYNEQFF. In nucleotides, the CDR3 is TGCGCCAGCAGCCACCCGGGACTGACTTACAATGAGCAGTTCTTC.

The V call is TRBV3-1 (or the pseudogene TRBV3-2), the J call TRBJ2-5, with 9 bases lining up with TRBD2. V was clipped by 3 bases and J by 0 bases; unmatched bases: 8. Germline CDR1 is LGHDT and CDR2 is YNNKEL (reference sequence). The CDR3 has 17 amino acids. CDR3 DNA sequence: TGTGCCAGCAGCCAGTATAGCGGGGGACCGTACCAAGAGACCCAGTACTTC. Its translation: CASSQYSGGPYQETQYF.

The chain is built from TRBV10-3 and TRBJ1-3, with D uncertain. In germline, CDR1 is ENHRY, CDR2 SYGVKD. V shed 7 bases and J shed 2 bases, with 9 bases lying between them. CDR3 length: 13 amino acids. CDR3 residues: CAINREAGNTIYF. The CDR3 DNA is TGTGCCATCAATCGGGAAGCTGGAAACACCATATATTTT.

V and J are TRBV6-2 or TRBV6-3 and TRBJ2-4; 15 nucleotides agree with TRBD2. This CDR3 contains 19 residues. The junction had 11 bases not matched to a gene; V was cut back by 5 bases and J by 3 bases. Looked up from germline, CDR1 is MNHEY and CDR2 is SVGEGT. CDR3: CASSTARTSGGVVKNIQYF. The CDR3, as DNA: TGTGCCAGCAGTACGGCCCGGACTAGCGGGGGGGTGGTCAAAAACATTCAGTACTTC.

V and J are TRBV7-9 and TRBJ2-1; D uncertain. CDR1 SEHNR and CDR2 FQNEAQ come from the germline V gene (reference sequence). V lost 3 bases and J lost 6, with 3 bases in between. The CDR3 extends over 11 amino acids. As DNA, the CDR3 is TGTGCCAGCAGCTTTCTCAATGAGCAGTTCTTC. Translating it yields CASSFLNEQFF.

This chain links TRBV3-1 (or the pseudogene TRBV3-2) with TRBJ2-1; D is undetermined. The V and J ends lost 0 bases and 9 bases respectively, with 3 bases between them. Germline CDR1 LGHDT, CDR2 YNNKEL (reference sequence). The CDR3 consists of 11 residues. The CDR3 here is CASSQESEQFF. The CDR3 DNA sequence: TGTGCCAGCAGCCAAGAGAGTGAGCAGTTCTTC.

CDR3 sequence (DNA): TGTGCCAGCAGCTTACAGGGTCAAGGCAATCAGCCCCAGCATTTT. Translated: CASSLQGQGNQPQHF. This chain links TRBV11-2 with TRBJ1-5, with D tentatively TRBD1 (5 bases). The CDR3 totals 15 residues. CDR1 is SGHAT and CDR2 is FQNNGV in the germline V gene. The germline V and J ends were trimmed by 2 bases and 2 bases, with 10 bases remaining between them.

The rearrangement links TRBV10-3 to TRBJ1-6; D is unclear. V was pared by 5 bases and J by 10 bases, with 18 bases between. CDR1 and CDR2 (germline): ENHRY, SYGVKD. This CDR3 region has 15 residues. The CDR3 region is CAISPQTGSQSPLHF. For the CDR3, the DNA is TGTGCCATCAGTCCTCAGACCGGGTCCCAATCACCCCTCCACTTT.

V is TRBV5-1 and J is TRBJ1-5; TRBD1 agrees at 7 bases. The CDR3 length is 14 residues. V gave up 2 bases and J gave up 5 bases; unmatched junction bases: 4. The V gene's germline CDR1 is SGHRS and CDR2 YFSETQ. This CDR3 reads CASSFTGDDQPQHF. In nucleotides, the CDR3 is TGCGCCAGCAGCTTTACAGGGGATGATCAGCCCCAGCATTTT.

This chain joins TRBV9 and TRBJ2-2, with D possibly TRBD2 on 7 matching bases. Germline V CDR1 and CDR2: SGDLS, YYNGEE. Trimming cost V 3 bases and J 3 bases, with 24 bases left between them. The CDR3 has 19 amino acids. CDR3 residues: CASSGLWANAGADTGELFF. The CDR3 region has the DNA TGTGCCAGCAGCGGGCTATGGGCCAATGCGGGGGCCGACACCGGGGAGCTGTTTTTT.

The chain uses TRBV6-5 and TRBJ2-5, with 9 bases aligning to TRBD1. The CDR3 has 14 amino acids. V lost 6 bases, J lost 4 bases, and 6 bases stayed unmatched. Looked up from germline, CDR1 is MNHEY and CDR2 is SVGAGI. The CDR3 DNA reads TGTGCCAGCAGAACAGGGGGCCAGCGAGAGACCCAGTACTTC. This sequence encodes CASRTGGQRETQYF.

The V call is TRBV16, the J call TRBJ1-1, with 9 bases matching TRBD1. The CDR3 totals 15 residues. The germline gives CDR1 KGHSY, CDR2 FQNENV. V shed 2 bases, J shed 1 base, and the junction held 2 bases outside the gene matches. CDR3 protein: CASSQGDRANTEAFF. The CDR3 DNA is TGTGCCAGCAGCCAAGGGGACAGGGCGAACACTGAAGCTTTCTTT.

CDR3 protein: CASSIEANTGELFF. The CDR3 DNA follows: TGTGCCAGTAGTATAGAGGCAAACACCGGGGAGCTGTTTTTT. The rearrangement uses TRBV19 and TRBJ2-2; D gene unclear. The CDR3 is 14 amino acids. The germline V gene encodes CDR1 LNHDA and CDR2 SQIVND (reference sequence). V was shortened by 0 bases and J by 2 bases, with 4 bases between the two germline ends.

The J gene is TRBJ2-3, the V gene TRBV5-5; 12 nucleotides agree with TRBD2. Germline V gives CDR1 SGHKS, CDR2 YYEKEE (reference sequence). Losses at the gene ends were 0 bases for V and 5 bases for J; bases not matched to a gene: 4. The CDR3 length is 16 residues. CDR3 bases: TGTGCCAGCAGCTTGGCTAGCGGGGGGGCTGAAGATACGCAGTATTTT. Translated: CASSLASGGAEDTQYF.

The CDR3 coding sequence is TGTGCCAGCAGCTTACAGGGTTTTGAGACCCAGTACTTC. It translates to CASSLQGFETQYF. V and J are TRBV5-5 and TRBJ2-5; D is perhaps TRBD1 (6 bases). The CDR3 consists of 13 residues. CDR1 and CDR2 from the germline V gene are SGHKS and YYEKEE (reference sequence). V lost 2 bases and J lost 5, with 10 bases in between.

This rearrangement joins TRBV11-2 to TRBJ2-6; D unclear. The germline V gene encodes CDR1 SGHAT and CDR2 FQNNGV. With 4 bases removed from V and 0 bases from J, the gap between germline ends came to 19 bases. The CDR3 runs to 19 residues. CDR3 DNA sequence: TGTGCCAGCAGCTCCGGTCCCTTCTATTTAAACTCTGGGGCCAACGTCCTGACTTTC. Encoded protein: CASSSGPFYLNSGANVLTF.

The V gene is TRBV7-9, the J gene TRBJ1-2; TRBD1 might be the D (5 bases). The ends were cut back, 5 bases at V and 7 bases at J, with 17 bases in the middle. The germline gives CDR1 SEHNR, CDR2 FQNEAQ (reference sequence). The CDR3 is 14 residues long. The CDR3 reads CASSIQDGRAGYTF. The CDR3 DNA sequence: TGTGCCAGCAGCATACAGGACGGGAGGGCTGGCTACACCTTC.

Points on this clone: Distinct nucleotide sequences in the sample also encode this CDR3. The V gene is TRBV5-1, the J gene TRBJ1-1; a weak D match, TRBD1 (5 bases). Per germline, CDR1 SGHRS and CDR2 YFSETQ. Trimming cost V 0 bases and J 4 bases, with 10 bases left between them. The CDR3 loop spans 14 amino acids. The CDR3 reads CASSLEGRGTEAFF. The CDR3 bases are TGCGCCAGCAGCTTGGAGGGGCGAGGCACTGAAGCTTTCTTT. The full variable domain, with the rest looked up from reference TRBV5-1 and TRBJ1-1, is KAGVTQTPRYLIKTRGQQVTLSCSPISGHRSVSWYQQTPGQGLQFLFEYFSETQRNKGNFPGRFSGRQFSNSRSEMNVSTLELGDSALYLCASSLEGRGTEAFFGQGTRLTVV.

J is TRBJ1-2 and V is TRBV18, with D unclear. This CDR3 region has 17 residues. The germline CDR1 and CDR2 sequences are KGHSH and LQKENI. The V gene lost 2 bases and the J gene lost 2 bases, with 18 bases spanning the gap. The CDR3 DNA sequence: TGTGCCAGCTCACCAAATTGGAGGAGGCAAACCAACTATGGCTACACCTTC. Residues: CASSPNWRRQTNYGYTF.

The V and J genes are TRBV15 and TRBJ1-2; D call uncertain. Trimming took off 2 bases at V and 3 bases at J, with 7 bases between the two ends. Germline V gene sequence: CDR1 LNHNV, CDR2 YYDKDF (reference sequence). The CDR3 has 13 residues. Here the CDR3 reads CATSRPGYYGYTF. In DNA form, the CDR3 reads TGTGCCACCAGCAGACCGGGGTACTATGGCTACACCTTC.

The V and J genes are TRBV30 and TRBJ2-4, with a weak D call TRBD2 (5 bases). CDR3 length: 15 amino acids. Germline CDR1 reads GTSNPN; CDR2 reads SVGIG (reference sequence). Trimming removed 3 bases from V and 0 bases from J, with 12 bases in between. CDR3 bases: TGTGCCTGGAGAGGAGGCGGAGTAGCCAAAAACATTCAGTACTTC. It is translated as CAWRGGGVAKNIQYF.

The rearrangement links TRBV7-9 to TRBJ2-2; the D is unclear. This CDR3 has 16 amino acids. Germline CDR1 and CDR2: SEHNR and FQNEAQ (reference sequence). V lost 0 bases to trimming and J lost 0 bases, with 8 bases between them. The CDR3 nucleotides read TGTGCCAGCAGCTTAGCCGGTACGACGAACACCGGGGAGCTGTTTTTT. The encoded protein is CASSLAGTTNTGELFF.